This passage covers 3 T cell receptor beta chains from one sample sequenced in a study of blood T cell repertoires in COVID-19. Using immunoSEQ multiplex PCR, the repertoire was profiled, and TCRdb retains in-frame clones only, with some absent. The data show roughly 150,000 clones, around 83% seen once. The sequencing input was peripheral blood. These receptors all come from a man aged 65 to 79 who had recovered from COVID-19.

This clone was seen just once. CDR3 DNA: TGTGCCAGCAGCGTGGGAGACAGGCTATACAATGAGCAGTTCTTC. It codes for CASSVGDRLYNEQFF. The chain has TRBV9 and TRBJ2-1, with D perhaps matching TRBD1 (6 bases). CDR1 SGDLS and CDR2 YYNGEE come from the germline V gene. The CDR3 has 15 residues. Trimming removed 2 bases at V and 4 bases at J, with 13 bases between. The full variable domain, rest sourced from reference TRBV9 and TRBJ2-1, is DSGVTQTPKHLITATGQRVTLRCSPRSGDLSVYWYQQSLDQGLQFLIQYYNGEERAKGNILERFSAQQFPDLHSELNLSSLELGDSALYFCASSVGDRLYNEQFFGPGTRLTVL.

V and J are TRBV5-5 and TRBJ2-3, with TRBD2 matching over 10 bases. Unmatched junction bases numbered 13, after V lost 0 bases and J lost 0 bases. CDR3 length equals 20 residues. CDR1 and CDR2 from the germline V gene are SGHKS and YYEKEE (reference sequence). CDR3 amino acids: CASSLASSSGSASSTDTQYF. The DNA of the CDR3 is TGTGCCAGCAGCTTGGCCAGCTCTAGCGGGAGTGCATCCAGCACAGATACGCAGTATTTT.

This chain uses TRBV24-1 with TRBJ2-3; 7 bases agree with TRBD1. V dropped 2 bases and J dropped 4; count of bases not matched to a gene: 5. In germline, CDR1 is KGHDR, CDR2 SFDVKD. The CDR3 extends over 15 amino acids. DNA for the CDR3: TGTGCCACCAGTGATTCAGGACAGGCACCAGATACGCAGTATTTT. It codes for CATSDSGQAPDTQYF.